This entry lists 22 T cell receptor beta chains sequenced from one sample in a study of shared clonotypes between healthy human individuals. Produced via immunoSEQ multiplex PCR; TCRdb's table is partial and in-frame only. The data hold roughly 1,100,000 clones, with about 76% observed a single time. The specimen sequenced was memory CD4+ T cells sorted from blood. Stated subset: CD45RA-negative fraction. The receptors derive from a young man in good health.

The rearrangement uses TRBV5-1 and TRBJ2-3; TRBD2 matches at 14 bases. The V segment lost 2 bases and the J segment 1 base; nucleotides outside the gene matches: 6. Per germline, CDR1 SGHRS and CDR2 YFSETQ. The length of the CDR3 is 18 residues. DNA of the CDR3: TGCGCCAGCAGCTTCGGACTAGCGGGGGGATTAGGCACAGATACGCAGTATTTT. This encodes CASSFGLAGGLGTDTQYF. Full variable domain (remainder filled in from reference TRBV5-1 and TRBJ2-3): KAGVTQTPRYLIKTRGQQVTLSCSPISGHRSVSWYQQTPGQGLQFLFEYFSETQRNKGNFPGRFSGRQFSNSRSEMNVSTLELGDSALYLCASSFGLAGGLGTDTQYFGPGTRLTVL.

J is TRBJ2-4 and V is TRBV2; D is unclear. Trimming cost V 3 bases and J 1 base, with 19 bases left between them. Germline CDR1 reads SNHLY; CDR2 reads FYNNEI. CDR3 length equals 18 residues. CDR3 sequence reads: CASSDPIFLSPAKNIQYF. The CDR3 nucleotides are TGTGCCAGCAGTGACCCAATATTTCTGTCTCCGGCCAAAAACATTCAGTACTTC.

V is TRBV10-3 and J is TRBJ2-2; no firm D call. The germline CDR1 and CDR2 sequences are ENHRY and SYGVKD. The V end was cut by 3 bases, the J end by 5 bases, with 7 bases between. CDR3 length: 13 amino acids. The CDR3 nucleotides are TGTGCCATCAGTGACTTTACAACCGGGGAGCTGTTTTTT. Translated, it gives CAISDFTTGELFF.

V is TRBV5-6 and J is TRBJ2-3, with 7 nucleotides matching TRBD1. V gave up 4 bases and J gave up 4 bases; unmatched junction bases: 9. The CDR3 is 15 amino acids. Germline loops: CDR1 SGHDT, CDR2 YYEEEE. The CDR3 sequence is CASSPDLGGPDTQYF. The CDR3, as DNA: TGTGCCAGCAGCCCCGACCTAGGGGGCCCAGATACGCAGTATTTT.

As regards this clone: Distinct nucleotide sequences in the sample also encode this CDR3. The gene calls are TRBV5-1 and TRBJ2-7, with 14 bases that match TRBD2. J gave up 6 bases and V 4 bases, and 6 bases lay outside the gene matches. CDR3 length equals 15 residues. Germline lookup yields CDR1 SGHRS and CDR2 YFSETQ. The CDR3: CASSPPGLAGVEQYF. Here the CDR3 DNA reads TGCGCCAGCAGCCCCCCGGGACTAGCGGGGGTCGAGCAGTACTTC.

The rearrangement links TRBV30 to TRBJ2-7; 9 nucleotides line up with TRBD1. The CDR3 extends over 14 amino acids. Germline assignment: CDR1 GTSNPN and CDR2 SVGIG (reference sequence). V gave up 0 bases and J gave up 5 bases; unmatched junction bases: 5. The CDR3 here is CAWSVGDRAHEQYF. CDR3 DNA: TGTGCCTGGAGTGTAGGGGACAGGGCCCACGAGCAGTACTTC.

This clone appeared a single time. V is TRBV5-1 and J is TRBJ2-1; 12 bases match TRBD2. Germline V CDR1 and CDR2: SGHRS, YFSETQ. The CDR3 consists of 16 residues. The ends lost 0 bases at V and 4 bases at J; junction bases unmatched: 2. Here the CDR3 DNA reads TGCGCCAGCAGCTTGGGGGGACTAGCGGGTTACAATGAGCAGTTCTTC. Its protein product is CASSLGGLAGYNEQFF.

V and J are TRBV7-6 and TRBJ2-7, with 7 positions matching TRBD1. This CDR3 contains 16 residues. The J segment lost 4 bases and the V segment lost 1 base, leaving 10 bases of the junction unmatched. Germline-derived CDR1 and CDR2 are SGHVS and FNYEAQ. The DNA of the CDR3 is TGTGCCAGCAGCTTAGAAAGGGGGCCTTCCTCGTACGAGCAGTACTTC. This encodes CASSLERGPSSYEQYF.

The chain uses TRBV10-3 and TRBJ1-1; TRBD1 matches 7 bases. V lost 8 bases and J lost 0; bases outside the gene matches: 6. The CDR3 totals 14 residues. Germline-derived CDR1 and CDR2 are ENHRY and SYGVKD. The CDR3 region is CAIATGQLNTEAFF. DNA of the CDR3: TGTGCCATCGCGACGGGACAGTTGAACACTGAAGCTTTCTTT.

This rearrangement joins TRBV25-1 to TRBJ1-5; no reliable D call. Trimming shortened V by 1 base and J by 9 bases, and 10 bases separated the two germline ends. The CDR3 covers 13 residues. CDR1 is MGHDK, CDR2 SYGVNS, per germline. CDR3 nucleotide sequence: TGTGCCAGCAGTGAATTCGCAGGAGGGCCCCAGCATTTT. This encodes CASSEFAGGPQHF.

As for this clone: The final CDR3 position lacks the conserved phenylalanine or tryptophan, pointing to a likely read error. It is unclear where the CDR3 begins or ends on the DNA, so no DNA is shown, and the CDR3 is as TCRdb lists it. The chain recombines TRBV5-4 with TRBJ2-7; TRBD2 is the table's D call, not checked against the DNA. The CDR3 is 13 residues long, ends included. Per the germline V gene, CDR1 is SGHNT and CDR2 is YYREEE (reference sequence). The CDR3 here is CASSHPSGGTIGI.

This chain links TRBV2 with TRBJ1-5; 7 bases map to TRBD1. The J segment lost 2 bases and the V segment lost 5 bases, leaving 3 bases of the junction unmatched. The V gene's germline CDR1 is SNHLY and CDR2 FYNNEI. The CDR3 length is 14 residues. DNA for the CDR3: TGTGCCAGCAGTCCGACAGGGCGCAATCAGCCCCAGCATTTT. It translates to CASSPTGRNQPQHF.

The rearrangement links TRBV2 to TRBJ2-7; a possible D gene is TRBD2 (5 bases). In germline, CDR1 is SNHLY, CDR2 FYNNEI. The CDR3 loop spans 14 amino acids. The ends were cut back, 4 bases at V and 7 bases at J, with 17 bases in the middle. The CDR3 DNA follows: TGTGCCAGCAGTGGAGGGAGCGCCGTTGGGGAGCAGTACTTC. Amino acid sequence: CASSGGSAVGEQYF.

The gene calls are TRBV19 and TRBJ1-1; TRBD1 agrees at 8 bases. The CDR3 length is 15 residues. V gave up 1 base and J gave up 5 bases; unmatched junction bases: 6. From germline, CDR1 is LNHDA and CDR2 SQIVND (reference sequence). CDR3 sequence: CASSIVGQGATEAFF. The CDR3 DNA reads as TGTGCCAGTAGTATAGTGGGGCAGGGGGCGACTGAAGCTTTCTTT.

With respect to this clone: At the DNA level, this CDR3 is encoded by other sequences in the same sample as well. The rearrangement links TRBV5-1 to TRBJ1-3; D remains ambiguous. V was shortened by 0 bases and J by 0 bases, with 7 bases between the two germline ends. Germline CDR1 and CDR2: SGHRS and YFSETQ. The length of the CDR3 is 15 residues. The chain's CDR3 is CASSLAGSSGNTIYF. The CDR3 bases are TGCGCCAGCAGCTTGGCGGGTTCCTCTGGAAACACCATATATTTT.

The count of this clone is one. The rearrangement uses TRBV2 and TRBJ2-5; no clear D. V lost 7 bases and J lost 5, with 14 bases in between. CDR3 length equals 13 residues. CDR1 is SNHLY, CDR2 FYNNEI, per germline. The CDR3 spells CASTFQAVETQYF. CDR3 DNA: TGTGCCAGCACCTTCCAGGCTGTGGAGACCCAGTACTTC. Full variable domain (missing parts from reference TRBV2 and TRBJ2-5): EPEVTQTPSHQVTQMGQEVILRCVPISNHLYFYWYRQILGQKVEFLVSFYNNEISEKSEIFDDQFSVERPDGSNFTLKIRSTKLEDSAMYFCASTFQAVETQYFGPGTRLLVL.

J is TRBJ2-3 and V is TRBV11-2; no firm D call. The CDR3 extends over 14 amino acids. Deletions cut 7 bases from V and 5 bases from J, with 16 bases between. Germline-derived CDR1 and CDR2 are SGHAT and FQNNGV. For the CDR3, the DNA is TGTGCCAGCACCATTGGATCCCGGGTAGATACGCAGTATTTT. Protein sequence: CASTIGSRVDTQYF.

This clone was observed a handful of times. CDR3 sequence: CASSTQHSRTSSYEQYF. The CDR3, as DNA: TGTGCCAGTAGTACCCAACACTCCCGGACAAGCTCCTACGAGCAGTACTTC. The V gene is TRBV19, the J gene TRBJ2-7; maybe TRBD1 (5 bases). CDR1 and CDR2 from the germline V gene are LNHDA and SQIVND (reference sequence). Between the trimmed V and J ends, which lost 4 bases and 0 bases, there was a span of 19 bases. This CDR3 region has 17 residues.

The rearrangement joins TRBV27 to TRBJ1-1, with D perhaps TRBD1 (5 bases). Germline V gene sequence: CDR1 MNHEY, CDR2 SMNVEV (reference sequence). The CDR3 covers 15 residues. V was shortened by 7 bases and J by 2 bases, with 17 bases between the two germline ends. DNA for the CDR3: TGTGCCAGCATACCACGCCAGGGAAGAAACACTGAAGCTTTCTTT. Encoded protein: CASIPRQGRNTEAFF.

The chain combines TRBV25-1 with TRBJ2-5; 8 nucleotides line up with TRBD1. Germline values: CDR1 MGHDK, CDR2 SYGVNS. Trimming took 4 bases from V and 5 from J; bases not matched to a gene: 3. The CDR3 length is 13 residues. The CDR3 is CASSGDRTETQYF. Here the CDR3 DNA reads TGTGCCAGCAGTGGGGACAGGACCGAGACCCAGTACTTC.

The V and J genes are TRBV5-4 and TRBJ2-5; 11 bases are shared with TRBD2. This CDR3 spans 14 amino acids. V lost 8 bases, J lost 1 base, and 4 bases stayed unmatched. Germline assignment: CDR1 SGHNT and CDR2 YYREEE (reference sequence). The CDR3 bases are TGTGCCAGTTCTAGCGGGGGGACCCAAGAGACCCAGTACTTC. It is translated as CASSSGGTQETQYF.

The chain recombines TRBV6-1 with TRBJ1-2; TRBD1 might be the D (6 bases). CDR1 is MNHNS, CDR2 SASEGT, per germline. The CDR3 runs 15 residues. Trimming shortened V by 5 bases and J by 2 bases, and 15 bases separated the two germline ends. CDR3 residues: CASSNRQVQNYGYTF. As DNA, the CDR3 is TGTGCCAGCAGTAACCGACAGGTCCAAAACTATGGCTACACCTTC.